Presented here are 12 T cell receptor beta chains from one specimen sequenced in a study of blood T cell repertoires in COVID-19. Assay: immunoSEQ multiplex PCR; the TCRdb copy retains only in-frame clones and omits some. The sample shows approximately 270,000 clones, around 88% of them seen only once. Source material: peripheral blood. The receptor set was obtained from a woman younger than 45 with COVID-19, enrolled during active disease.

V and J are TRBV6-6 and TRBJ2-7; D perhaps matches TRBD1 (7 bases). This CDR3 has 15 residues. Trimming pared 0 bases from V and 7 bases from J, leaving 16 bases between. Germline V lookup: CDR1 MNHNY, CDR2 SVGAGI (reference sequence). The CDR3 DNA reads as TGTGCCAGCAGTTACTCGACCTTACAGGGGAGGGAGCAGTACTTC. Translating gives CASSYSTLQGREQYF.

The J gene is TRBJ2-7, the V gene TRBV29-1; possible D gene TRBD2, 5 bases. The CDR3 sequence is 11 residues long. V lost 5 bases and J 4 bases, leaving 9 bases between the germline ends. Germline values: CDR1 SQVTM, CDR2 ANQGSEA. The CDR3 reads CSVLSGYEQYF. The CDR3, as DNA: TGCAGCGTTCTATCGGGGTACGAGCAGTACTTC.

This chain connects TRBV7-9 to TRBJ2-2, with 12 bases matching TRBD1. CDR1 SEHNR and CDR2 FQNEAQ come from the germline V gene (reference sequence). The ends lost 4 bases at V and 7 bases at J; junction bases unmatched: 10. This CDR3 comprises 17 residues. This chain's CDR3 is CASSSPGQGAPNGELFF. CDR3 nucleotide sequence: TGTGCCAGCAGCTCCCCGGGACAGGGGGCGCCTAACGGGGAGCTGTTTTTT.

This chain links TRBV2 with TRBJ1-6; no firm D call. Germline V lookup: CDR1 SNHLY, CDR2 FYNNEI. The V and J ends lost 6 bases and 6 bases respectively, with 12 bases between them. The CDR3 spans 14 residues. As DNA, the CDR3 is TGTGCCAGCAGATCCGGGTCTCCTAATTCACCCCTCCACTTT. Protein: CASRSGSPNSPLHF.

This clone was observed once. The chain joins TRBV4-1 to TRBJ1-1; 9 bases match TRBD1. This CDR3 comprises 16 residues. V lost 0 bases to trimming and J lost 11 bases; unmatched junction nucleotides: 13. Germline V lookup: CDR1 MGHRA, CDR2 YSYEKL. CDR3 DNA: TGCGCCAGCAGCCAAGACGCGGGACAGGGAGGCGATAAGGCTTTCTTT. It encodes CASSQDAGQGGDKAFF.

This clone has just a few counts. The rearrangement joins TRBV2 to TRBJ1-2, with D perhaps matching TRBD1 (5 bases). The CDR3 is 14 residues long. V was clipped by 6 bases and J by 6 bases, with 17 bases between them. Germline assignment: CDR1 SNHLY and CDR2 FYNNEI. In nucleotides, the CDR3 is TGTGCCAGCAGAGATTGGGGCGGAAAGGATGGCTACACCTTC. Amino acid sequence: CASRDWGGKDGYTF.

CDR3 sequence (DNA): TGTGCCAGTAGTATACTACCAGGGGGCGTGGGTGTGAACACTGAAGCTTTCTTT. The encoded protein is CASSILPGGVGVNTEAFF. This sequence joins TRBV19 and TRBJ1-1; 8 nucleotides match TRBD1. The CDR3 has 18 residues. CDR1 is LNHDA, CDR2 SQIVND, per germline (reference sequence). J lost 0 bases, V lost 2 bases, and 11 bases had no gene match.

The rearrangement joins TRBV11-3 to TRBJ1-1; tentative D call: TRBD1 (5 bases). Per the germline V gene, CDR1 is SGHNT and CDR2 is YENEEA. The CDR3 is 12 residues long. Trimming took off 5 bases at V and 10 bases at J, with 14 bases between the two ends. CDR3 region: CASSRSDIGAFF. The CDR3 DNA is TGTGCCAGCAGCCGGTCGGACATTGGAGCTTTCTTT.

The chain joins TRBV5-1 to TRBJ2-7, with a tentative D call TRBD1 (6 bases). There are 13 residues in the CDR3. V gave up 0 bases and J gave up 3 bases, with 7 bases separating them. Germline V gene lookup returns CDR1 SGHRS and CDR2 YFSETQ. The CDR3 DNA follows: TGCGCCAGCAGCTTGGACAGGGACTACGAGCAGTACGTC. Translating gives CASSLDRDYEQYV.

The chain combines TRBV28 with TRBJ2-7; D possibly corresponds to TRBD2 (6 bases). Germline-derived CDR1 and CDR2 are MDHEN and SYDVKM. This CDR3 is built from 16 residues. The germline V and J ends were trimmed by 6 bases and 3 bases, with 21 bases remaining between them. The CDR3 DNA follows: TGTGCCAGCAGGTCGCCGGCGGTTGGGGGAGGCTACGAGCAGTACTTC. Residues: CASRSPAVGGGYEQYF.

Details on this clone: Other DNA sequences of this sample code for an identical CDR3. This CDR3 is CASNPQGGNTEAFF. The CDR3 bases are TGTGCCAGTAACCCCCAGGGTGGGAACACTGAAGCTTTCTTT. The rearrangement uses TRBV19 and TRBJ1-1; weak D call: TRBD1 (5 bases). CDR3 length: 14 amino acids. V was pared by 7 bases and J by 1 base, with 13 bases between. In germline, CDR1 is LNHDA, CDR2 SQIVND (reference sequence).

This clone was seen a few times. The chain has TRBV27 and TRBJ1-2; D remains unclear. CDR3 length equals 12 residues. Germline V gene data show CDR1 as MNHEY and CDR2 as SMNVEV (reference sequence). Trimming took off 4 bases at V and 7 bases at J, with 10 bases between the two ends. The CDR3 reads CASSSLYSGYTF. The CDR3 DNA is TGTGCCAGCAGTTCCCTCTATAGTGGCTACACCTTC.